Following are 4 T cell receptor beta chains from one sample sequenced in a study of blood T cell repertoires in COVID-19. Here immunoSEQ multiplex PCR was the method, and the copy in TCRdb shows in-frame clones only, minus some. The data show 90,000 to 150,000 clones, with 85% to 90% seen just once and roughly a quarter held by the top ten. Sequenced input: peripheral blood. The receptors originated from an older man with active or convalescent COVID-19.

The chain carries TRBV21-1 and TRBJ1-5. TRBV21-1 is deemed a pseudogene. This CDR3 region has 17 residues. The CDR3 loop reads CASSKATRGYSNQPQHF. The CDR3 region has the DNA TGTGCCAGCAGCAAAGCTACTCGGGGGTATAGCAATCAGCCCCAGCATTTT.

This clone came up once. The rearrangement joins TRBV7-2 to TRBJ1-5; D unresolved. Germline CDR1 and CDR2: SGHTA and FQGNSA. The length of the CDR3 is 20 residues. V was cut by 0 bases and J by 0 bases, with 21 bases left in between. The CDR3 DNA reads TGTGCCAGCAGCTTAGCGAATTTGTACTCTTGGAGGGATAGCAATCAGCCCCAGCATTTT. Translation gives CASSLANLYSWRDSNQPQHF.

This clone was detected once. The chain couples TRBV6-2 or TRBV6-3 to TRBJ2-1; D unresolved. Germline V gene sequence: CDR1 MNHEY, CDR2 SVGEGT. Trimming stripped 5 bases from V and 2 bases from J, with 10 bases between. The CDR3 covers 14 residues. Here the CDR3 DNA reads TGTGCCAGCAGTCGAGTTATAACCTACAATGAGCAGTTCTTC. Its protein product is CASSRVITYNEQFF.

The rearrangement uses TRBV7-9 and TRBJ1-5; D remains ambiguous. Trimming pared 5 bases from V and 11 bases from J, leaving 10 bases between. Germline V gives CDR1 SEHNR, CDR2 FQNEAQ (reference sequence). The CDR3 is made up of 11 amino acids. The CDR3 reads CASSVSGAQHF. The CDR3 nucleotides are TGTGCCAGCAGCGTCTCGGGAGCCCAGCATTTT.